The source of this T cell receptor (beta chain) is a study of shared clonotypes between healthy human individuals. The ends lost 5 bases at V and 2 bases at J; junction bases unmatched: 5. The CDR3 loop spans 14 amino acids. Germline V gene sequence: CDR1 LNHDA, CDR2 SQIVND (reference sequence). The study enrolled healthy HIV-negative adults without recent acute infections or vaccinations as donors. Sequencing used immunoSEQ multiplex PCR; TCRdb keeps in-frame clones, though not all of them. In the table there are some 790,000 clones, roughly two thirds of which are singletons. This clonotype was sampled from a woman aged 25 to 39 in good health. What was sequenced was memory CD4+ T cells sorted from blood. As to subset: CD45RA-negative fraction. The chain employs TRBV19 and TRBJ2-7; TRBD2 aligns across 8 bases. The CDR3 nucleotides read TGTGCCAGTAGTGAGACTAGCGTTCCCTACGAGCAGTACTTC. Its translation: CASSETSVPYEQYF.